The 26 T cell receptor beta chains reported below all come from one sample, sequenced in a study of shared clonotypes between healthy human individuals. Sequenced by immunoSEQ multiplex PCR; TCRdb stores in-frame clones only, minus some. The sample holds hundreds of thousands of clones, about 91% seen once. Naive CD8 cells, CD45RO-negative and positively selected for CCR7, excluded terminally differentiated effector memory CD45RA+ cells. The sequencing input was naive CD8+ T cells sorted from blood. The origin of the receptors is a young man in good health.

This clone appeared once. V usage is TRBV28 and J usage is TRBJ2-4; D is possibly TRBD2 (5 bases). The length of the CDR3 is 13 residues. V lost 11 bases to trimming and J lost 4 bases, with 15 bases between them. CDR1 and CDR2 from the germline V gene are MDHEN and SYDVKM. CDR3: CAGRGIGKNIQYF. The CDR3 nucleotides are TGTGCCGGTCGGGGAATAGGAAAAAACATTCAGTACTTC.

This rearrangement joins TRBV6-1 to TRBJ2-7; possible D gene TRBD2, 5 bases. Germline lookup yields CDR1 MNHNS and CDR2 SASEGT. The CDR3 contains 16 residues. V lost 1 base to trimming and J lost 3 bases, with 16 bases between them. CDR3 sequence (DNA): TGTGCCAGCAGTGAAGAGATATCGGGGTCGGTCTACGAGCAGTACTTC. Residues: CASSEEISGSVYEQYF.

V is TRBV30 and J is TRBJ2-3; 9 bases are a match to TRBD2. This CDR3 contains 15 residues. After removal of 4 bases from V and 2 bases from J, the junction contained 7 bases not matched to a gene. CDR1 is GTSNPN, CDR2 SVGIG, per germline (reference sequence). CDR3 nucleotides: TGTGCCTGGAACCGGGCGGGAGGGGACACAGATACGCAGTATTTT. Its translation: CAWNRAGGDTDTQYF.

The genes are TRBV10-3 and TRBJ1-3; the D gene is possibly TRBD1 (6 bases). CDR3 length: 16 residues. Germline CDR1 is ENHRY and CDR2 is SYGVKD. V dropped 7 bases and J dropped 0 bases, with 16 bases sitting between them. CDR3 sequence reads: CAITPGHQFSGNTIYF. CDR3 sequence (DNA): TGTGCCATCACACCGGGACACCAATTCTCTGGAAACACCATATATTTT.

The chain has TRBV7-3 and TRBJ1-5; perhaps TRBD1 as D (6 bases). Germline assignment: CDR1 SGHTA and CDR2 FQGTGA. This CDR3 is 17 amino acids long. The ends were cut back, 0 bases at V and 3 bases at J, with 15 bases in the middle. CDR3 bases: TGTGCCAGCAGCTTAACGGGCAGGACAGATGCCAATCAGCCCCAGCATTTT. Its translation is CASSLTGRTDANQPQHF.

The CDR3 bases are TGTGCCAGCATCGGAGGGAGGGCTGAGCAGTTCTTC. As protein: CASIGGRAEQFF. The gene calls are TRBV2 and TRBJ2-1; 7 bases agree with TRBD2. The trim removed 7 bases at V and 9 bases at J, leaving 6 bases unmatched. CDR3 size: 12 residues. In germline, CDR1 is SNHLY, CDR2 FYNNEI.

This clone was seen more than once but under ten times. The sample contains more than one DNA sequence encoding this CDR3. The V gene is TRBV9, the J gene TRBJ1-2; D might be TRBD1 (6 bases). This CDR3 has 13 residues. Deletions cut 2 bases from V and 3 bases from J, with 8 bases between. Germline lookup yields CDR1 SGDLS and CDR2 YYNGEE. The CDR3 DNA reads TGTGCCAGCAGCGTTGGGGGCGACTATGGCTACACCTTC. Protein: CASSVGGDYGYTF.

The chain is built from TRBV18 and TRBJ2-1; D possibly corresponds to TRBD1 (6 bases). The CDR3 loop spans 14 amino acids. Trimming cost V 3 bases and J 3 bases, with 9 bases left between them. Germline CDR1 is KGHSH and CDR2 is LQKENI. The CDR3 sequence is CASSPQGHYNEQFF. The CDR3 region has the DNA TGTGCCAGCTCACCGCAGGGGCACTACAATGAGCAGTTCTTC.

The rearrangement links TRBV7-9 to TRBJ2-5; 8 bases are shared with TRBD1. Germline V lookup: CDR1 SEHNR, CDR2 FQNEAQ (reference sequence). V lost 3 bases to trimming and J lost 5 bases; unmatched junction nucleotides: 11. The CDR3 spans 16 residues. The CDR3 protein is CASSFNPTGVSETQYF. DNA for the CDR3: TGTGCCAGCAGCTTTAATCCGACAGGGGTTTCGGAGACCCAGTACTTC.

This clone was observed once. The chain is built from TRBV5-6 and TRBJ2-2; TRBD1 is a possible D gene (5 bases). V was pared by 1 base and J by 5 bases, with 21 bases between. This CDR3 has 18 residues. CDR1 SGHDT and CDR2 YYEEEE come from the germline V gene. As DNA, the CDR3 is TGTGCCAGCAGCTTGAAGTTTTGGAGTCAGGGTCGTACCGGGGAGCTGTTTTTT. It encodes CASSLKFWSQGRTGELFF.

A word on this clone: The sample contains more than one DNA sequence encoding this CDR3. The chain is built from TRBV28 and TRBJ1-2; D gene uncertain. The CDR3 has 12 amino acids. CDR1 is MDHEN and CDR2 is SYDVKM in the germline V gene. V lost 8 bases, J lost 1 base, and 8 bases lay in between. The CDR3, as DNA: TGTGCCAGCCGTGGCCTTAACTATGGCTACACCTTC. As protein: CASRGLNYGYTF.

The chain combines TRBV19 with TRBJ2-5; D ambiguous. The CDR3 sequence is 13 residues long. Between the trimmed V and J ends, which lost 3 bases and 8 bases, there was a span of 13 bases. Per the germline V gene, CDR1 is LNHDA and CDR2 is SQIVND (reference sequence). DNA for the CDR3: TGTGCCAGTAGTATCGCGCACCAAGCTACCCAGTACTTC. Translated, it gives CASSIAHQATQYF.

J is TRBJ2-1 and V is TRBV27; D may be TRBD1 (6 bases). The length of the CDR3 is 14 residues. With 5 bases removed from V and 7 bases from J, the gap between germline ends came to 15 bases. Germline V gives CDR1 MNHEY, CDR2 SMNVEV (reference sequence). CDR3 region: CASSPTPTGNEQFF. CDR3 nucleotide sequence: TGTGCCAGCAGTCCCACCCCCACAGGGAATGAGCAGTTCTTC.

V gene TRBV13 combines with J gene TRBJ2-2; D may match TRBD1 or TRBD2 (5 bases each). The germline gives CDR1 PRHDT, CDR2 FYEKMQ (reference sequence). With 3 bases removed from V and 4 bases from J, the gap between germline ends came to 21 bases. The CDR3 covers 18 residues. CDR3 region: CASSFQTPGREGTGELFF. The CDR3 DNA follows: TGTGCCAGCAGCTTTCAAACTCCGGGGCGCGAGGGCACCGGGGAGCTGTTTTTT. The whole variable domain, remainder taken from reference TRBV13 and TRBJ2-2, is AAGVIQSPRHLIKEKRETATLKCYPIPRHDTVYWYQQGPGQDPQFLISFYEKMQSDKGSIPDRFSAQQFSDYHSELNMSSLELGDSALYFCASSFQTPGREGTGELFFGEGSRLTVL.

The rearrangement links TRBV10-3 to TRBJ2-3, with 10 bases aligning to TRBD2. Trimming removed 8 bases from V and 0 bases from J; junction bases left unmatched: 11. CDR1 and CDR2 (germline): ENHRY, SYGVKD. The CDR3 consists of 17 residues. DNA of the CDR3: TGTGCCATCGAGGGTAGCGGGAGGACTGGGAGCACAGATACGCAGTATTTT. Protein: CAIEGSGRTGSTDTQYF.

The chain links TRBV9 to TRBJ2-1; TRBD2 aligns across 14 bases. Germline values: CDR1 SGDLS, CDR2 YYNGEE. The V segment lost 7 bases and the J segment 7 bases; nucleotides outside the gene matches: 1. The CDR3 length is 13 residues. DNA of the CDR3: TGTGCCAGCGGGACTAGCGGGAGAAATGAGCAGTTCTTC. Protein sequence: CASGTSGRNEQFF.

This clone showed up just once. The CDR3 DNA sequence: TGTGCCAGCAGCCCCAACTTTGCGGGCACCGGGGAGCTGTTTTTT. Translated: CASSPNFAGTGELFF. The J gene is TRBJ2-2, the V gene TRBV5-4, with a possible D match to TRBD2 (5 bases). The CDR3 has 15 residues. Trimming left V 4 bases short and J 4 bases short, with 14 bases between. The germline gives CDR1 SGHNT, CDR2 YYREEE (reference sequence). The whole variable domain, remainder taken from reference TRBV5-4 and TRBJ2-2, is ETGVTQSPTHLIKTRGQQVTLRCSSQSGHNTVSWYQQALGQGPQFIFQYYREEENGRGNFPPRFSGLQFPNYSSELNVNALELDDSALYLCASSPNFAGTGELFFGEGSRLTVL.

The chain employs TRBV23-1 and TRBJ2-3; TRBD1 aligns across 8 bases. Being an ORF, TRBV23-1 has a function that is uncertain. The V gene end was trimmed by 6 bases and the J gene end by 4 bases; junction bases not matched to a gene: 12. This CDR3 spans 16 amino acids. In DNA form, the CDR3 reads TGCGCCAGCAGAACGTGCGACAGGGGAAGGCCAGATACGCAGTATTTT. Translation gives CASRTCDRGRPDTQYF.

This CDR3 reads CASSQNPLGGSEQFF. In DNA form, the CDR3 reads TGCGCCAGCAGCCAGAACCCGCTGGGGGGAAGCGAGCAGTTCTTC. The chain uses TRBV4-1 and TRBJ2-1, with a tentative D call TRBD2 (6 bases). The V and J ends lost 3 bases and 10 bases respectively, with 19 bases between them. This CDR3 comprises 15 residues. Germline V gives CDR1 MGHRA, CDR2 YSYEKL.

The CDR3 nucleotides read TGTGCCAGCAGCTTAGGTCCCGGGGAGAGCTACGAGCAGTACTTC. Its translation: CASSLGPGESYEQYF. V gene TRBV7-6 combines with J gene TRBJ2-7; the D gene is possibly TRBD2 (5 bases). The CDR3 consists of 15 residues. Between the trimmed V and J ends, which lost 1 base and 3 bases, there was a span of 13 bases. CDR1 and CDR2 (germline): SGHVS, FNYEAQ.

The chain employs TRBV2 and TRBJ1-2; D gene unclear. Between the trimmed V and J ends, which lost 6 bases and 0 bases, there was a span of 8 bases. The germline V gene has CDR1 SNHLY and CDR2 FYNNEI. The CDR3 runs to 13 residues. CDR3 loop: CASRAGANYGYTF. The CDR3 DNA reads TGTGCCAGCAGGGCGGGAGCTAACTATGGCTACACCTTC.

This chain uses TRBV27 with TRBJ1-1; 7 positions match TRBD1. Germline lookup yields CDR1 MNHEY and CDR2 SMNVEV (reference sequence). This CDR3 is built from 15 residues. V shed 2 bases and J 4 bases; nucleotides not matched to a gene: 7. The CDR3 region is CASSLNRGSFTEAFF. The CDR3 DNA is TGTGCCAGCAGTTTAAACAGGGGATCGTTCACTGAAGCTTTCTTT.

With regard to this clone: The sample contains more than one DNA sequence encoding this CDR3. The genes are TRBV9 and TRBJ1-4; D is ambiguous. The length of the CDR3 is 14 residues. CDR1 is SGDLS, CDR2 YYNGEE, per germline. Between the trimmed V and J ends, which lost 0 bases and 0 bases, there was a span of 3 bases. CDR3 bases: TGTGCCAGCAGCGTAGGTGCAACTAATGAAAAACTGTTTTTT. This translates into CASSVGATNEKLFF.

The J gene is TRBJ2-7, the V gene TRBV6-1, with D maybe TRBD1 (6 bases). The V gene lost 4 bases and the J gene lost 1 base, with 11 bases spanning the gap. The CDR3 sequence is 14 residues long. The germline CDR1 and CDR2 sequences are MNHNS and SASEGT. CDR3 residues: CASSARGPSYEQYF. The CDR3 region has the DNA TGTGCCAGCAGTGCCAGGGGACCTTCCTACGAGCAGTACTTC.

The V and J genes are TRBV19 and TRBJ1-5; 8 positions match TRBD1. The J segment lost 5 bases and the V segment lost 9 bases, leaving 9 bases of the junction unmatched. The germline V gene encodes CDR1 LNHDA and CDR2 SQIVND (reference sequence). The CDR3 extends over 14 amino acids. CDR3 nucleotide sequence: TGTGCCAGCCAGGGGGCACTGCGCGATCAGCCCCAGCATTTT. This codes for CASQGALRDQPQHF.

V and J are TRBV6-1 and TRBJ1-1; D remains ambiguous. The V and J ends lost 9 bases and 1 base respectively, with 9 bases between them. The CDR3 covers 12 residues. CDR1 MNHNS and CDR2 SASEGT come from the germline V gene. For the CDR3, the DNA is TGTGCCAGTCTAGCAGGGAACACTGAAGCTTTCTTT. This sequence encodes CASLAGNTEAFF.